The sequence of this TCR beta chain was determined in a study of blood T cell repertoires in COVID-19. Trimming cost V 2 bases and J 12 bases, with 11 bases left between them. The CDR3 is made up of 12 amino acids. Germline CDR1 reads MRHNA; CDR2 reads SNTAGT. Clones were sequenced by immunoSEQ multiplex PCR, and TCRdb holds only the in-frame ones, with some missing. This sample has 250,000 or so clones; around 93% occur once, and the top ten carry 0.95% to 1.5%. The sequence derives from a human donor in a cohort exposed to, infected with or recovered from COVID-19 (not recorded which). The donor label of this sample is uncertain. The chain carries TRBV6-4 and TRBJ2-1, with D perhaps TRBD2 (6 bases). Sample: PBMCs or T cells enriched from blood (not recorded which). CDR3 sequence reads: CASSDGSGVQFF. The CDR3 nucleotides are TGTGCCAGCAGTGACGGGTCGGGGGTGCAGTTCTTC.